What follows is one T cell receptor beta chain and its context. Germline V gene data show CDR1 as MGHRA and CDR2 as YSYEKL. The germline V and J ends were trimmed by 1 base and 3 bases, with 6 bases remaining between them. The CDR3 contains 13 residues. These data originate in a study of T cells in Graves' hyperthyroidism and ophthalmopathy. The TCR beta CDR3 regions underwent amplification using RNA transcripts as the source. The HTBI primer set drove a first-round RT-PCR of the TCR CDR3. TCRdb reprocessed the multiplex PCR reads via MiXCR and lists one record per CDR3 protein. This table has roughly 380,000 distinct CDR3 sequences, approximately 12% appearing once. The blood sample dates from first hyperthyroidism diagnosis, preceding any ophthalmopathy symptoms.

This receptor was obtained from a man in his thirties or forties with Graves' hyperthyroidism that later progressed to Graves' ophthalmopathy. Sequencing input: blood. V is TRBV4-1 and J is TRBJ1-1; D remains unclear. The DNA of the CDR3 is TGCGCCAGCAGCCAAGGGAGCCACACTGAAGCTTTCTTT. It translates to CASSQGSHTEAFF.